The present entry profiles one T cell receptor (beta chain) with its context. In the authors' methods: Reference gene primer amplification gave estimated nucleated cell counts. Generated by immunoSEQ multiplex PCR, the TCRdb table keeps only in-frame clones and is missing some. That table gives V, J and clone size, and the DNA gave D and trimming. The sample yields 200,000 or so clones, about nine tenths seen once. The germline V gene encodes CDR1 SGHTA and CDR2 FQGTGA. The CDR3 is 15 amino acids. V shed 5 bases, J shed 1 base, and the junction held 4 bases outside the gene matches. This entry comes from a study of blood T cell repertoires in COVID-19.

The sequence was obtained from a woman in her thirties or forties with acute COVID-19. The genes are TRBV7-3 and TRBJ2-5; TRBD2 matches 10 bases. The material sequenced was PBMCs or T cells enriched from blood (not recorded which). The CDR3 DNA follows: TGTGCCAGCAGCGCACTAGCGGGGCCCCAAGAGACCCAGTACTTC. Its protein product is CASSALAGPQETQYF.